These 12 T cell receptor beta chains originate from one sample sequenced in a study of blood T cell repertoires in COVID-19. TCRdb keeps only in-frame clones here, not all; method: immunoSEQ multiplex PCR. This table has about 61,000 clones, over 65% appearing once. Sequencing input: peripheral blood. Receptors were obtained from an elderly man with active or convalescent COVID-19.

This clone was seen a handful of times. The sample carries other DNA sequences with the same CDR3. The chain recombines TRBV3-1 (or the pseudogene TRBV3-2) with TRBJ1-1; TRBD1 might be the D (5 bases). Germline V CDR1 and CDR2: LGHDT, YNNKEL (reference sequence). CDR3 length: 15 amino acids. Trimming removed 4 bases at V and 1 base at J, with 13 bases between. The CDR3 bases are TGTGCCAGCAGCCTGAGGGGAGGGAGGAACACTGAAGCTTTCTTT. It yields the protein CASSLRGGRNTEAFF.

The chain uses TRBV5-1 and TRBJ1-6, with 7 bases identical to TRBD1. The CDR3 contains 18 residues. J was trimmed by 2 bases and V by 0 bases; bases with no gene match: 8. Germline CDR1 and CDR2: SGHRS and YFSETQ. In DNA form, the CDR3 reads TGCGCCAGCAGCTTGGACCTCAGGGGGAGGACCTATAATTCACCCCTCCACTTT. Translation gives CASSLDLRGRTYNSPLHF. The variable domain in full, completed from reference TRBV5-1 and TRBJ1-6, reads KAGVTQTPRYLIKTRGQQVTLSCSPISGHRSVSWYQQTPGQGLQFLFEYFSETQRNKGNFPGRFSGRQFSNSRSEMNVSTLELGDSALYLCASSLDLRGRTYNSPLHFGNGTRLTVT.

This CDR3 reads CASSLTGNYGYTF. CDR3 bases: TGTGCCAGCAGCTTGACTGGGAACTATGGCTACACCTTC. V and J are TRBV6-5 and TRBJ1-2, with D unresolved. Germline loops: CDR1 MNHEY, CDR2 SVGAGI. V lost 6 bases and J 2 bases, leaving 10 bases between the germline ends. The CDR3 runs 13 residues.

This chain uses TRBV18 with TRBJ1-2, with 8 positions matching TRBD1. Germline V gene lookup returns CDR1 KGHSH and CDR2 LQKENI. Trimming at V came to 2 bases and at J to 8 bases, leaving 13 bases not matched to a gene. This CDR3 region has 16 residues. The CDR3 sequence: CASSPGQGGGLSGYTF. In DNA form, the CDR3 reads TGTGCCAGCTCACCAGGACAGGGCGGAGGTCTATCAGGCTACACCTTC.

This chain links TRBV28 with TRBJ2-5; TRBD1 matches 9 bases. Germline CDR1 MDHEN, CDR2 SYDVKM. The junction had 9 bases not matched to a gene; V was cut back by 6 bases and J by 7 bases. The CDR3 length is 14 residues. The CDR3 DNA follows: TGTGCCAGCAGCACAGGGGGCTCAAAAGTGACCCAGTACTTC. It translates to CASSTGGSKVTQYF. The variable domain in full, completed from reference TRBV28 and TRBJ2-5, reads DVKVTQSSRYLVKRTGEKVFLECVQDMDHENMFWYRQDPGLGLRLIYFSYDVKMKEKGDIPEGYSVSREKKERFSLILESASTNQTSMYLCASSTGGSKVTQYFGPGTRLLVL.

The V gene is TRBV3-1 (or the pseudogene TRBV3-2), the J gene TRBJ2-7; D may be TRBD2 (6 bases). CDR1 is LGHDT and CDR2 is YNNKEL in the germline V gene (reference sequence). The CDR3 is 12 residues long. V lost 4 bases and J 12 bases, leaving 16 bases between the germline ends. The CDR3 is CASSPGLSVMYF. CDR3 nucleotide sequence: TGTGCCAGCAGCCCGGGACTCTCAGTCATGTACTTC.

V and J are TRBV5-1 and TRBJ1-2; perhaps TRBD1 as D (5 bases). CDR1 is SGHRS, CDR2 YFSETQ, per germline. The length of the CDR3 is 17 residues. The V and J ends lost 4 bases and 2 bases respectively, with 21 bases between them. The CDR3 DNA sequence: TGCGCCAGCAGCCCCGTTAGATTGGGGGGGAAGAACTATGGCTACACCTTC. This encodes CASSPVRLGGKNYGYTF.

This clone was found a few times. V gene TRBV3-1 (or the pseudogene TRBV3-2) combines with J gene TRBJ2-1, with 9 bases identical to TRBD2. The CDR3 covers 18 residues. Germline-derived CDR1 and CDR2 are LGHDT and YNNKEL (reference sequence). V gave up 0 bases and J gave up 6 bases; unmatched junction bases: 12. The CDR3 coding sequence is TGTGCCAGCAGCCAAGATTACGGGCTAGCGGGACCATTCAATGAGCAGTTCTTC. Translation: CASSQDYGLAGPFNEQFF.

V and J are TRBV18 and TRBJ2-2; 9 positions match TRBD1. The CDR3 is made up of 16 amino acids. Losses at the gene ends were 2 bases for V and 5 bases for J; bases not matched to a gene: 6. Looked up from germline, CDR1 is KGHSH and CDR2 is LQKENI. CDR3 in amino acids: CASSPNRGQGTGELFF. CDR3 bases: TGTGCCAGCTCACCAAACAGGGGACAGGGAACCGGGGAGCTGTTTTTT.

This clone came up once. CDR3 in DNA: TGTGCCAGCAGCTACAATAGGGACAGCTACGAGCAGTACTTC. Translation gives CASSYNRDSYEQYF. The chain couples TRBV11-3 to TRBJ2-7; 7 nucleotides match TRBD1. This CDR3 region has 14 residues. Per germline, CDR1 SGHNT and CDR2 YENEEA. Trimming took 4 bases from V and 3 from J; bases not matched to a gene: 6. The whole variable domain, filled in from reference TRBV11-3 and TRBJ2-7, reads EAGVVQSPRYKIIEKKQPVAFWCNPISGHNTLYWYLQNLGQGPELLIRYENEEAVDDSQLPKDRFSAERLKGVDSTLKIQPAELGDSAVYLCASSYNRDSYEQYFGPGTRLTVT.

This clone was seen a handful of times. The CDR3 here is CSGESDTGELFF. Here the CDR3 DNA reads TGCAGTGGGGAGTCGGACACCGGGGAGCTGTTTTTT. This chain connects TRBV29-1 to TRBJ2-2; D may be TRBD2 (5 bases). Per the germline V gene, CDR1 is SQVTM and CDR2 is ANQGSEA. The CDR3 spans 12 residues.

This clone was picked up one time. V and J are TRBV5-1 and TRBJ2-4; a weak D match, TRBD2 (6 bases). With 4 bases removed from V and 8 bases from J, the gap between germline ends came to 22 bases. Per germline, CDR1 SGHRS and CDR2 YFSETQ. The length of the CDR3 is 16 residues. The CDR3 nucleotides are TGCGCCAGCAGCGTTAGCGTTGTCGGGAGTGTAGACATTCAGTACTTC. It yields the protein CASSVSVVGSVDIQYF.